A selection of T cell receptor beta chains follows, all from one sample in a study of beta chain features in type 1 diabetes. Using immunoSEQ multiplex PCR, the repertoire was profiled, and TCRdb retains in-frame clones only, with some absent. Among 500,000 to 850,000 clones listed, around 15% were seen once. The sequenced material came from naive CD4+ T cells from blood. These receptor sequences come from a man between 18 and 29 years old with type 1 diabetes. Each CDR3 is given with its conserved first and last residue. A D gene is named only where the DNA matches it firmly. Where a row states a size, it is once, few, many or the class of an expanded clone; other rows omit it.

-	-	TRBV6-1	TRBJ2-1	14	CASRPSGPYNEQFF	TGTGCCAGCAGACCAAGCGGTCCCTACAATGAGCAGTTCTTC
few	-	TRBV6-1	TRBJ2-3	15	CASSERGGPTDTQYF	TGTGCCAGCAGTGAAAGAGGGGGGCCCACAGATACGCAGTATTTT
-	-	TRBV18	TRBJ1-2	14	CASSPVAGNYGYTF	TGTGCCAGCTCACCAGTAGCCGGAAACTATGGCTACACCTTC
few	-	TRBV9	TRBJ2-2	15	CASSVGGTNTGELFF	TGTGCCAGCAGCGTAGGAGGGACGAACACCGGGGAGCTGTTTTTT
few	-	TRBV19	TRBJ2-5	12	CASSIRGETQYF	TGTGCCAGTAGTATCAGGGGAGAGACCCAGTACTTC
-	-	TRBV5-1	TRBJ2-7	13	CASSLSLSYEQYF	TGCGCCAGCAGCTTGAGTCTCTCCTACGAGCAGTACTTC
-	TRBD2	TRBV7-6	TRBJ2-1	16	CASSYLSGGLHNEQFF	TGTGCCAGCAGCTACCTTAGCGGGGGGCTTCACAATGAGCAGTTCTTC
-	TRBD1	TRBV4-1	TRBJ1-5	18	CASSQGMGQGGNNQPQHF	TGCGCCAGCAGCCAAGGGATGGGACAGGGAGGGAACAATCAGCCCCAGCATTTT
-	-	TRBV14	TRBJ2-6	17	CASSQDATASGANVLTF	TGTGCCAGCAGCCAAGACGCGACAGCCTCTGGGGCCAACGTCCTGACTTTC
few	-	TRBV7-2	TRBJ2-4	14	CASSSINKWNIQYF	TGTGCCAGCAGCTCAATCAACAAGTGGAACATTCAGTACTTC
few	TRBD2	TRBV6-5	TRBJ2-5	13	CASSFGGRETQYF	TGTGCCAGCAGTTTTGGCGGGAGAGAGACCCAGTACTTC
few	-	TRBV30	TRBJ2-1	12	CAWSVWGGEQFF	TGTGCCTGGAGTGTATGGGGAGGTGAGCAGTTCTTC
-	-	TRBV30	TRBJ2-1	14	CAWSVQGRFNEQFF	TGTGCCTGGAGTGTCCAGGGGAGGTTCAATGAGCAGTTCTTC
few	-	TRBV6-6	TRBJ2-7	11	CGSGDSYEQYF	TGTGGCTCAGGGGATTCCTACGAGCAGTACTTC
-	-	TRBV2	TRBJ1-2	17	CASSGGSAGIRNYGYTF	TGTGCCAGCAGTGGCGGCAGCGCGGGCATACGAAACTATGGCTACACCTTC
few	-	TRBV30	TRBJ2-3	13	CAWGGGGTDTQYF	TGTGCCTGGGGAGGGGGAGGAACAGATACGCAGTATTTT
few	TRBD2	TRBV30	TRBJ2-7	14	CAWSALTGGYEQYF	TGTGCCTGGAGTGCGCTCACGGGGGGTTACGAGCAGTACTTC
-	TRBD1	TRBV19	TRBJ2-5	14	CASSQQGWQETQYF	TGTGCCAGTAGTCAACAGGGGTGGCAAGAGACCCAGTACTTC
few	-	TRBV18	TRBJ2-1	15	CASSPPRRAHNEQFF	TGTGCCAGCTCACCCCCGCGGAGGGCTCACAATGAGCAGTTCTTC
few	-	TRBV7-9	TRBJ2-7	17	CASRPGHPYLRSYEQYF	TGTGCCAGCAGGCCGGGACATCCTTATCTACGCTCCTACGAGCAGTACTTC
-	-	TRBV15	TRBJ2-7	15	CATSRDRGTAYEQYF	TGTGCCACCAGCAGAGATCGTGGGACGGCCTACGAGCAGTACTTC
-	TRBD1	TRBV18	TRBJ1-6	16	CASSPGTGALNSPLHF	TGTGCCAGCTCACCTGGGACAGGGGCTCTTAATTCACCCCTCCACTTT
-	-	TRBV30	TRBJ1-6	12	CAWSVVASPLHF	TGTGCCTGGAGTGTAGTGGCTTCACCCCTCCACTTT
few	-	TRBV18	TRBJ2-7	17	CASSPLRSEKSLDEQYF	TGTGCCAGCTCACCACTCCGATCGGAGAAGTCTCTTGACGAGCAGTACTTC
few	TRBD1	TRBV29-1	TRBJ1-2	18	CSVERVLGQGARNYGYTF	TGCAGCGTTGAACGGGTGTTGGGACAGGGGGCTCGAAACTATGGCTACACCTTC
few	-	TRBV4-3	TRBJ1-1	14	CASSLPGSGAEAFF	TGCGCCAGCAGCCTTCCGGGGAGTGGGGCTGAAGCTTTCTTT
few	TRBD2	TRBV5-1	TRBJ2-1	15	CASSQAGLERNEQFF	TGCGCCAGCAGTCAGGCGGGACTAGAGCGCAATGAGCAGTTCTTC
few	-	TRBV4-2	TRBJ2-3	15	CASSQAIRDLDTQYF	TGTGCCAGCAGCCAAGCAATTAGGGATTTAGATACGCAGTATTTT
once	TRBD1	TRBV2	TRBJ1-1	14	CASSLGTANTEAFF	TGTGCCAGCAGTTTGGGGACAGCTAACACTGAAGCTTTCTTT
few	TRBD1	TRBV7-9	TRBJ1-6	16	CASSSPGTGNISPLHF	TGTGCCAGCAGCTCTCCCGGGACAGGGAACATTTCACCCCTCCACTTT
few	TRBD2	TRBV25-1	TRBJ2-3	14	CASSLAGATDTQYF	TGTGCCAGCAGTCTAGCGGGAGCCACAGATACGCAGTATTTT
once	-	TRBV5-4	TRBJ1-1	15	CASSQQGRYNTEAFF	TGTGCCAGCAGCCAACAGGGCAGATATAACACTGAAGCTTTCTTT
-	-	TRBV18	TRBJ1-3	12	CASSSYGNTIYF	TGTGCCAGCTCTTCCTATGGAAACACCATATATTTT
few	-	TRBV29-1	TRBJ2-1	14	CSVVFVRSYNEQFF	TGCAGCGTTGTATTCGTACGCTCCTACAATGAGCAGTTCTTC
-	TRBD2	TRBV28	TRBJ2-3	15	CASSTAGGPTDTQYF	TGTGCCAGCAGTACCGCGGGGGGGCCCACAGATACGCAGTATTTT
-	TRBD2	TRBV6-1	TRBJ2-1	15	CASTRPRTSGNEQFF	TGTGCCAGCACCAGGCCCAGGACTAGCGGCAATGAGCAGTTCTTC
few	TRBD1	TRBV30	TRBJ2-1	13	CAWSQLFRDRGFF	TGTGCCTGGAGTCAACTGTTCCGGGACAGGGGGTTCTTC
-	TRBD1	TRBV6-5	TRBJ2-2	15	CASSPPGGRTGELFF	TGTGCCAGCAGTCCCCCAGGGGGCCGAACCGGGGAGCTGTTTTTT
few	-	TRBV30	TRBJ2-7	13	CAWGPVPTREQYF	TGTGCCTGGGGTCCTGTTCCGACGCGGGAGCAGTACTTC
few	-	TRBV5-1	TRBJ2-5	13	CASSPGNQETQYF	TGCGCCAGCAGCCCCGGAAATCAAGAGACCCAGTACTTC
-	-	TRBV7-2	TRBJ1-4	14	CASSFRDRNEKLFF	TGTGCCAGCAGCTTCAGGGATAGAAATGAAAAACTGTTTTTT
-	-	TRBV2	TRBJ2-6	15	CASSEEPPGANVLTF	TGTGCCAGCAGTGAAGAGCCCCCCGGGGCCAACGTCCTGACTTTC
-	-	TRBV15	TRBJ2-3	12	CATSRGGDTQYF	TGTGCCACCAGCAGAGGGGGGGATACGCAGTATTTT